This passage covers 25 T cell receptor beta chains from one sample sequenced in a study of blood T cell repertoires in COVID-19. Repertoires were generated with immunoSEQ multiplex PCR, while TCRdb's copy carries only in-frame clones and drops some. Of about 160,000 clones listed, around nine tenths were seen once; the top ten hold about a tenth. Material: peripheral blood. The receptors were gathered from a woman between 70 and 85 years old with COVID-19, enrolled during active disease.

This chain connects TRBV7-2 to TRBJ2-7; TRBD1 matches 8 bases. The ends lost 0 bases at V and 5 bases at J; junction bases unmatched: 3. In germline, CDR1 is SGHTA, CDR2 FQGNSA. The CDR3 contains 14 residues. The CDR3 nucleotides are TGTGCCAGCAGCTTAGCTCAGGGGGCCCACGAGCAGTACTTC. Its protein product is CASSLAQGAHEQYF.

This chain joins TRBV28 and TRBJ2-3; 7 positions agree with TRBD2. Germline V gene lookup returns CDR1 MDHEN and CDR2 SYDVKM. V lost 11 bases and J lost 3; bases outside the gene matches: 5. CDR3 length: 12 amino acids. CDR3 nucleotides: TGTGCCTTACGGGGGGAAACAGATACGCAGTATTTT. It yields the protein CALRGETDTQYF. The whole variable domain, filled in from reference TRBV28 and TRBJ2-3, reads DVKVTQSSRYLVKRTGEKVFLECVQDMDHENMFWYRQDPGLGLRLIYFSYDVKMKEKGDIPEGYSVSREKKERFSLILESASTNQTSMYLCALRGETDTQYFGPGTRLTVL.

V and J are TRBV11-2 and TRBJ2-5, with D maybe TRBD1 (5 bases). Trimming left V 1 base short and J 7 bases short, with 13 bases between. The CDR3 runs to 14 residues. Germline values: CDR1 SGHAT, CDR2 FQNNGV. The chain's CDR3 is CASSLGGTPGTQYF. The DNA for the CDR3 is TGTGCCAGCAGCTTAGGGGGCACCCCAGGGACCCAGTACTTC.

This chain uses TRBV10-1 with TRBJ2-7, with TRBD2 as a possible D gene (5 bases). CDR1 is WNHNN, CDR2 SYGVQD, per germline (reference sequence). CDR3 length: 16 residues. V was pared by 7 bases and J by 0 bases, with 19 bases between. The CDR3 is CASIKRGRKSSYEQYF. CDR3 DNA sequence: TGCGCCAGCATCAAACGGGGTCGGAAGAGCTCCTACGAGCAGTACTTC.

The chain carries TRBV28 and TRBJ1-2; D may be TRBD1 (5 bases). V was trimmed by 3 bases and J by 4 bases, leaving 24 bases between them. The CDR3 has 18 residues. CDR1 MDHEN and CDR2 SYDVKM come from the germline V gene. The CDR3 loop is CASSFGAPGLGWGYGYTF. CDR3 sequence (DNA): TGTGCCAGCAGTTTCGGTGCTCCAGGGTTGGGGTGGGGCTATGGCTACACCTTC.

V is TRBV3-1 (or the pseudogene TRBV3-2) and J is TRBJ2-7; 11 bases agree with TRBD1. This CDR3 contains 13 residues. The junction had 5 bases not matched to a gene; V was cut back by 8 bases and J by 5 bases. The germline gives CDR1 LGHDT, CDR2 YNNKEL (reference sequence). The CDR3 nucleotides read TGTGCCAGCGGACAGGGGGCAAGAAACGAGCAGTACTTC. Translation gives CASGQGARNEQYF.

The gene calls are TRBV19 and TRBJ1-3; weak D call: TRBD1 (5 bases). The germline V gene encodes CDR1 LNHDA and CDR2 SQIVND (reference sequence). V was clipped by 7 bases and J by 0 bases, with 13 bases between them. The CDR3 runs 15 residues. Written as DNA, the CDR3 is TGTGCCAGTACCGACAGCGCAAACTCTGGAAACACCATATATTTT. Its protein is CASTDSANSGNTIYF. Based on the CDR3 plus reference TRBV19 and TRBJ1-3, the full variable domain is DGGITQSPKYLFRKEGQNVTLSCEQNLNHDAMYWYRQDPGQGLRLIYYSQIVNDFQKGDIAEGYSVSREKKESFPLTVTSAQKNPTAFYLCASTDSANSGNTIYFGEGSWLTVV.

This chain connects TRBV9 to TRBJ1-2; D not certain. Trimming took 4 bases from V and 3 from J, leaving 16 bases between them. The CDR3 has 15 residues. CDR1 is SGDLS and CDR2 is YYNGEE in the germline V gene. In nucleotides, the CDR3 is TGTGCCAGCAGCCTCCTGGCAGAAAATTACTATGGCTACACCTTC. It specifies CASSLLAENYYGYTF.

Comment on this clone: The identical CDR3 is also encoded by other nucleotide sequences in the sample. V gene TRBV20-1 combines with J gene TRBJ2-7; D might be TRBD2 (6 bases). CDR3 length equals 10 residues. V lost 3 bases and J 7 bases, leaving 7 bases between the germline ends. Germline V lookup: CDR1 DFQATT, CDR2 SNEGSKA (reference sequence). The chain's CDR3 is CSASRGEQYF. DNA of the CDR3: TGCAGTGCTAGTCGGGGGGAGCAGTACTTC.

This chain links TRBV6-5 with TRBJ1-1; TRBD1 matches at 9 bases. V lost 5 bases to trimming and J lost 7 bases; unmatched junction nucleotides: 8. This CDR3 contains 14 residues. Germline assignment: CDR1 MNHEY and CDR2 SVGAGI. As DNA, the CDR3 is TGTGCCAGCAGTCTAACAGGGGGCGTTAATGAAGCTTTCTTT. Translated: CASSLTGGVNEAFF.

The rearrangement uses TRBV11-2 and TRBJ1-2; 7 nucleotides match TRBD1. The germline gives CDR1 SGHAT, CDR2 FQNNGV. There are 15 residues in the CDR3. V shed 3 bases and J 2 bases; nucleotides not matched to a gene: 6. The CDR3 loop is CASSFRTGQNYGYTF. Written as DNA, the CDR3 is TGTGCCAGCAGCTTCCGAACGGGACAGAACTATGGCTACACCTTC.

The J gene is TRBJ1-1, the V gene TRBV2, with 7 bases matching TRBD1. The V segment lost 5 bases and the J segment 4 bases; nucleotides outside the gene matches: 4. Germline CDR1 SNHLY, CDR2 FYNNEI. The CDR3 runs 13 residues. For the CDR3, the DNA is TGTGCCAGCAGTTTGACAGGGAGCACTGAAGCTTTCTTT. This encodes CASSLTGSTEAFF.

The rearrangement uses TRBV28 and TRBJ1-2; D unresolved. Per germline, CDR1 MDHEN and CDR2 SYDVKM. V gave up 3 bases and J gave up 8 bases, with 22 bases separating them. This CDR3 has 16 residues. CDR3 amino acids: CASSFNRGGGLDGYTF. The CDR3 DNA sequence: TGTGCCAGCAGTTTTAATCGCGGTGGAGGCCTGGACGGCTACACCTTC.

V is TRBV10-3 and J is TRBJ2-1; 10 bases are shared with TRBD2. The trim removed 7 bases at V and 9 bases at J, leaving 12 bases unmatched. CDR3 length: 15 residues. CDR1 is ENHRY and CDR2 is SYGVKD in the germline V gene. This CDR3 reads CAITQLAGESTEQFF. As DNA, the CDR3 is TGTGCCATCACCCAGCTAGCGGGGGAGTCTACTGAGCAGTTCTTC.

V and J are TRBV7-8 and TRBJ1-5; weak D call: TRBD1 (6 bases). The CDR3 has 15 residues. The V and J ends lost 6 bases and 2 bases respectively, with 14 bases between them. Germline assignment: CDR1 SGHVS and CDR2 FQNEAQ. The CDR3 loop reads CASSSQGGGNQPQHF. Here the CDR3 DNA reads TGTGCCAGCAGTTCACAGGGAGGGGGCAATCAGCCCCAGCATTTT.

As for this clone: A much larger clone is a single base away; this may be a read error. This chain links TRBV6-2 or TRBV6-3 with TRBJ2-7; unclear D gene. V was pared by 5 bases and J by 2 bases, with 4 bases between. This CDR3 has 11 amino acids. Germline V CDR1 and CDR2: MNHEY, SVGEGT. CDR3 bases: TGTGCCAGCAGTGCGACCTACGAGCAGTACTTC. Translated, it gives CASSATYEQYF.

V usage is TRBV2 and J usage is TRBJ1-1; D is ambiguous. From germline, CDR1 is SNHLY and CDR2 FYNNEI. V lost 2 bases and J 0 bases, leaving 4 bases between the germline ends. CDR3 size: 13 residues. The CDR3 reads CASSEQLNTEAFF. The CDR3 DNA sequence: TGTGCCAGCAGTGAACAGTTGAACACTGAAGCTTTCTTT.

This clone was counted once. The rearrangement joins TRBV18 to TRBJ2-2, with 7 positions matching TRBD1. V gave up 6 bases and J gave up 3 bases; unmatched junction bases: 4. Germline V CDR1 and CDR2: KGHSH, LQKENI. This CDR3 is 14 amino acids long. CDR3 loop: CASSQGVDTGELFF. Written as DNA, the CDR3 is TGTGCCAGCTCCCAGGGGGTTGACACCGGGGAGCTGTTTTTT.

The chain carries TRBV3-1 (or the pseudogene TRBV3-2) and TRBJ2-3; the D gene is possibly TRBD1 (6 bases). The CDR3 extends over 18 amino acids. The germline CDR1 and CDR2 sequences are LGHDT and YNNKEL (reference sequence). V dropped 4 bases and J dropped 0 bases, with 20 bases sitting between them. CDR3 sequence: CASSPHTSQGSSTDTQYF. The CDR3 bases are TGTGCCAGCAGCCCTCACACCTCACAGGGAAGTAGCACAGATACGCAGTATTTT.

In its sample, this clone was seen a few times. The chain employs TRBV7-8 and TRBJ1-3; perhaps TRBD1 as D (5 bases). The V gene's germline CDR1 is SGHVS and CDR2 FQNEAQ. The V end was cut by 2 bases, the J end by 4 bases, with 12 bases between. The length of the CDR3 is 15 residues. The CDR3, as DNA: TGTGCCAGCAGCTTACTTCGGGCAGGGGGAAACACCATATATTTT. Translated, it gives CASSLLRAGGNTIYF.

This clone turned up a few times. The CDR3 protein is CAWSQMGEGNSPLHF. CDR3 nucleotides: TGTGCCTGGAGTCAGATGGGGGAGGGTAATTCACCCCTCCACTTT. The rearrangement joins TRBV30 to TRBJ1-6, with D tentatively TRBD1 (5 bases). CDR1 and CDR2 from the germline V gene are GTSNPN and SVGIG (reference sequence). CDR3 length equals 15 residues. Trimming cost V 2 bases and J 6 bases, with 14 bases left between them. The variable domain in full, with the rest retrieved from reference TRBV30 and TRBJ1-6, is SQTIHQWPATLVQPVGSPLSLECTVEGTSNPNLYWYRQAAGRGLQLLFYSVGIGQISSEVPQNLSASRPQDRQFILSSKKLLLSDSGFYLCAWSQMGEGNSPLHFGNGTRLTVT.

The genes are TRBV2 and TRBJ1-3; D is perhaps TRBD1 (6 bases). CDR3 length: 15 amino acids. CDR1 and CDR2 (germline): SNHLY, FYNNEI. The germline V and J ends were trimmed by 1 base and 1 base, with 8 bases remaining between them. The CDR3, as DNA: TGTGCCAGCAGTGAAGGGACAGCTTCTGGAAACACCATATATTTT. It specifies CASSEGTASGNTIYF.

This clone was picked up one time. V usage is TRBV4-2 and J usage is TRBJ2-7; TRBD2 matches at 10 bases. Trimming cost V 6 bases and J 6 bases; bases outside gene matches: 11. Germline CDR1 reads LGHNA; CDR2 reads YNFKEQ. This CDR3 contains 15 residues. The CDR3 protein is CASSPTSGGAVEQYF. The CDR3 DNA reads TGTGCCAGCAGTCCGACCAGCGGGGGGGCCGTCGAGCAGTACTTC.

This chain joins TRBV6-5 and TRBJ1-1, with 11 bases that match TRBD1. Germline loops: CDR1 MNHEY, CDR2 SVGAGI. V shed 5 bases and J 3 bases; nucleotides not matched to a gene: 2. The CDR3 is made up of 14 amino acids. The CDR3 loop reads CASSRGQGDTEAFF. For the CDR3, the DNA is TGTGCCAGCAGTCGGGGACAGGGGGACACTGAAGCTTTCTTT.

The rearrangement uses TRBV7-3 and TRBJ2-3; the match to TRBD2 covers 7 bases. Germline values: CDR1 SGHTA, CDR2 FQGTGA. The CDR3 is 16 amino acids. Trimming cost V 3 bases and J 4 bases; bases outside gene matches: 10. As DNA, the CDR3 is TGTGCCAGCAGCTTGGAAAGGCGGGGAGGGGCAGATACGCAGTATTTT. This translates into CASSLERRGGADTQYF.